This TCR beta chain was found in a study of control samples from healthy donors and cancer patients. Using immunoSEQ multiplex PCR, the repertoire was profiled, and TCRdb retains in-frame clones only, with some absent. The repertoire has tens of thousands of clones, 91% of them found once; the top ten carry approximately 14%. Germline V gives CDR1 SGHDT, CDR2 YYEEEE. V was shortened by 2 bases and J by 4 bases, with 4 bases between the two germline ends. The CDR3 has 12 residues. The sequencing sample was made of blood. This clonotype was sampled from a man younger than 40 in good health. This chain connects TRBV5-6 to TRBJ1-3; no clear D. The CDR3 loop reads CASSLGGNTIYF. DNA of the CDR3: TGTGCCAGCAGCTTAGGGGGAAACACCATATATTTT.